These T cell receptor beta chains were read from a single sample in a study of HIV-infected patients and healthy controls. TCRdb reanalysed the 5' RACE reads using MiXCR and keeps one entry per CDR3 protein. The profile covers roughly 22,000 distinct CDR3 sequences, with 7.5% to 10% appearing a single time and 3.5% to 4.5% taken by the ten largest. What was sequenced was blood. All receptors come from an adult in good health. CDR3s include the opening cysteine and the closing phenylalanine or tryptophan. Fields, in order: clone size, J gene, V gene, D gene, CDR3 protein, CDR3 DNA. D genes are given only for firm matches. The size of a clone is reported for some rows only, either as once, few or many, or as a class for expanded clones.

>many|TRBJ1-5|TRBV6-2/TRBV6-3|TRBD1
CASSYSGTAYSNQPQHF
TGTGCCAGCAGTTACTCGGGGACAGCTTATAGCAATCAGCCCCAGCATTTT
>many|TRBJ1-2|TRBV5-1|NA
CASSLMGGDYGYTF
TGCGCCAGCAGCTTGATGGGGGGAGACTATGGCTACACCTTC
>many|TRBJ2-3|TRBV20-1|NA
CSARGTRSTDTQYF
TGCAGTGCTAGAGGGACCCGGAGCACAGATACGCAGTATTTT
>NA|TRBJ2-4|TRBV6-1|NA
CASRINVIQYF
TGTGCCAGCAGGATAAATGTCATTCAGTACTTC
>many|TRBJ2-5|TRBV6-5|TRBD1
CASSDRGQETQYF
TGTGCCAGCAGTGACAGGGGCCAAGAGACCCAGTACTTC
>many|TRBJ1-2|TRBV5-1|NA
CASSADRNYGYTF
TGCGCCAGCAGCGCCGACAGGAACTATGGCTACACCTTC
>medium-sized|TRBJ1-6|TRBV20-1|TRBD1
CSAPGQGNSPLHF
TGCAGTGCGCCGGGACAGGGCAATTCACCCCTCCACTTT
>many|TRBJ2-5|TRBV11-2|TRBD1
CASNPRQGRETQYF
TGTGCCAGCAACCCCCGACAGGGTCGAGAGACCCAGTACTTC
>many|TRBJ2-2|TRBV20-1|TRBD1
CSARWDRGMIGELFF
TGCAGTGCTAGATGGGACAGGGGAATGATCGGAGAGCTGTTTTTT
>many|TRBJ1-1|TRBV28|NA
CASSRMRVEAFF
TGTGCCAGCAGTCGGATGCGGGTTGAAGCTTTCTTT
>many|TRBJ2-3|TRBV6-5|TRBD2
CASSYSLAGRTDTQYF
TGTGCCAGCAGTTACTCACTAGCGGGGCGCACAGATACGCAGTATTTT
>many|TRBJ1-5|TRBV7-2|NA
CASSFNSNQPQHF
TGTGCCAGCAGCTTCAATAGCAATCAGCCCCAGCATTTT
>few|TRBJ2-5|TRBV5-6|TRBD2
CASSAGLALLYQETQYF
TGTGCCAGCAGCGCCGGACTAGCGCTCCTGTACCAAGAGACCCAGTACTTC
>many|TRBJ1-1|TRBV29-1|NA
CSVVGRMNTEAFF
TGCAGCGTTGTAGGTCGGATGAACACTGAAGCTTTCTTT
>many|TRBJ2-5|TRBV6-2/TRBV6-3|TRBD2
CASSRPIAGRRETQYF
TGTGCCAGCAGTCGTCCGATAGCGGGGCGAAGAGAGACCCAGTACTTC
>medium-sized|TRBJ2-3|TRBV3-1|TRBD1
CASSPSGTGLVQYF
TGTGCCAGCAGCCCCTCCGGGACAGGGCTGGTGCAGTATTTT
>NA|TRBJ1-2|TRBV4-3|NA
CASSQDGVYGYTF
TGCGCCAGCAGCCAAGATGGCGTCTATGGCTACACCTTC
>many|TRBJ1-1|TRBV12-3/TRBV12-4|NA
CASSLAGFRGGTEAFF
TGTGCCAGCAGTTTAGCGGGGTTTAGAGGGGGCACTGAAGCTTTCTTT
>many|TRBJ1-1|TRBV7-6|NA
CASSLGRAGIVGTEAFF
TGTGCCAGCAGCCTAGGGAGGGCAGGGATTGTGGGCACTGAAGCTTTCTTT
>many|TRBJ2-5|TRBV5-1|NA
CASSLDWSGPETQYF
TGCGCCAGCAGCTTGGACTGGTCAGGGCCAGAGACCCAGTACTTC
>NA|TRBJ2-3|TRBV27|NA
CASSYRDLRDTQYF
TGTGCCAGCAGCTACAGGGACCTCCGCGATACGCAGTATTTT
>NA|TRBJ1-2|TRBV28|TRBD1
CASSLQGAKGYTF
TGTGCCAGCAGTCTACAGGGGGCGAAGGGCTACACCTTC
>many|TRBJ2-7|TRBV20-1|TRBD2
CSFQIFGTSLSEQYF
TGCAGTTTCCAAATTTTCGGGACTAGTCTGTCCGAGCAGTACTTC
>NA|TRBJ1-4|TRBV19|NA
CASSISATNEKLFF
TGTGCCAGTAGTATCTCTGCAACTAATGAAAAACTGTTTTTT
>many|TRBJ2-1|TRBV21-1|NA
CASSKCGRGPDEQFF
TGTGCCAGCAGCAAATGTGGCAGGGGGCCGGATGAGCAGTTCTTC
>few|TRBJ1-2|TRBV11-2|TRBD1
CASSHYQGDPNGYTF
TGTGCCAGCAGCCATTACCAGGGGGACCCTAATGGCTACACCTTC
>many|TRBJ1-1|TRBV4-2|NA
CASSQDVRRGNTEAFF
TGTGCCAGCAGCCAAGATGTGAGACGGGGAAACACTGAAGCTTTCTTT
>many|TRBJ2-7|TRBV28|NA
CASSPAVAYEQYF
TGTGCCAGCAGCCCGGCGGTCGCCTACGAGCAGTACTTC
>many|TRBJ2-7|TRBV7-2|TRBD2
CASSLFGPGGEQYF
TGTGCCAGCAGCTTATTCGGCCCGGGAGGCGAGCAGTACTTC
>many|TRBJ1-1|TRBV6-5|NA
CASRQWGTEAFF
TGTGCCAGCAGGCAATGGGGCACTGAAGCTTTCTTT
>many|TRBJ1-1|TRBV7-8|NA
CASSLMGGLGNTEAFF
TGTGCCAGCAGCTTAATGGGGGGGCTGGGGAACACTGAAGCTTTCTTT
>few|TRBJ1-1|TRBV6-2/TRBV6-3|NA
CASSYGDRTNTEAFF
TGTGCCAGCAGTTACGGAGATAGAACGAACACTGAAGCTTTCTTT
>medium-sized|TRBJ1-1|TRBV29-1|NA
CSVERRMNTEAFF
TGCAGCGTTGAACGCAGGATGAACACTGAAGCTTTCTTT
>many|TRBJ1-2|TRBV6-2/TRBV6-3|NA
CASSYSSAGRGYTF
TGTGCCAGCAGTTACTCGAGCGCAGGGAGAGGCTACACCTTC
>many|TRBJ1-6|TRBV7-9|NA
CASSYYPGASTYNSPLHF
TGTGCCAGCAGCTACTACCCCGGGGCGTCAACTTATAATTCACCCCTCCACTTT
>few|TRBJ1-4|TRBV10-3|TRBD1
CAISERGTGAEKLFF
TGTGCCATCAGTGAGAGGGGGACAGGGGCTGAAAAACTGTTTTTT
>few|TRBJ1-2|TRBV28|NA
CASLSAGKYGYTF
TGTGCCAGCTTGTCCGCAGGGAAATATGGCTACACCTTC
>many|TRBJ1-1|TRBV7-9|NA
CASSLASREAFF
TGTGCCAGCAGCTTAGCCTCTCGTGAAGCTTTCTTT
>NA|TRBJ2-3|TRBV6-4|TRBD2
CASRSSGGDTDTQYF
TGTGCCAGCAGATCAAGCGGGGGCGACACAGATACGCAGTATTTT
>many|TRBJ2-1|TRBV27|NA
CASSLGGGGEQFF
TGTGCCAGCAGTTTAGGGGGCGGGGGTGAGCAGTTCTTC
>medium-sized|TRBJ2-1|TRBV20-1|NA
CSARRDNPRDNEQFF
TGCAGTGCTCGTCGAGATAACCCCCGGGACAATGAGCAGTTCTTC
>NA|TRBJ1-2|TRBV6-2/TRBV6-3|NA
CASRLDSANYGYTF
TGTGCCAGCAGACTCGATTCCGCTAACTATGGCTACACCTTC
>many|TRBJ1-4|TRBV7-2|NA
CASSYTATNEKLFF
TGTGCCAGCAGCTATACTGCAACTAATGAAAAACTGTTTTTT
>many|TRBJ2-1|TRBV11-2|NA
CASSLVGNNEQFF
TGTGCCAGCAGCTTAGTTGGTAACAATGAGCAGTTCTTC
>many|TRBJ1-2|TRBV3-1|NA
CASSQVSGRSYGYTF
TGTGCCAGCAGCCAAGTATCTGGGAGGTCCTATGGCTACACCTTC
>many|TRBJ2-7|TRBV11-2|NA
CASSLVSGGTYEQYF
TGTGCCAGCAGCTTGGTTTCGGGCGGGACCTACGAGCAGTACTTC
>many|TRBJ2-5|TRBV1|NA
CTSSSPQPTETQYF
TGCACCAGCAGCTCCCCCCAGCCAACGGAGACCCAGTACTTC
>NA|TRBJ2-2|TRBV9|TRBD1
CASSVGDRDTGELFF
TGTGCCAGCAGCGTAGGGGACAGGGACACCGGGGAGCTGTTTTTT
>NA|TRBJ2-7|TRBV5-1|NA
CASSLAVKTFSYEQYF
TGCGCCAGCAGCTTGGCCGTCAAGACATTCTCCTACGAGCAGTACTTC
>NA|TRBJ1-1|TRBV5-6|NA
CASSPGTSRTEAFF
TGTGCCAGCAGTCCCGGGACTTCGAGGACTGAAGCTTTCTTT
>many|TRBJ1-2|TRBV6-5|NA
CASSYGPEGGYTF
TGTGCCAGCAGTTACGGTCCTGAAGGTGGCTACACCTTC
>many|TRBJ1-6|TRBV25-1|TRBD1
CATYPRDRVFTPLHF
TGTGCCACATATCCCCGGGACAGGGTTTTTACACCCCTCCACTTT
>many|TRBJ2-7|TRBV18|TRBD1
CASSSDRDDYEQYF
TGTGCCAGCTCATCGGACAGGGATGACTACGAGCAGTACTTC
>many|TRBJ1-5|TRBV18|TRBD1
CASSLQGAQTQSNQPQHF
TGTGCCAGCTCATTACAGGGGGCACAAACTCAAAGCAATCAGCCCCAGCATTTT
>many|TRBJ2-3|TRBV2|NA
CASRNWETQYF
TGTGCCAGCAGAAATTGGGAGACGCAGTATTTT